The text below deals with one T cell receptor beta chain. The source of the sample is a study of blood T cell repertoires in COVID-19. Study as a whole: The cDNA or gDNA used as material had been derived from T cells, B-cell-depleted T cells, or PBMCs.

In the authors' workflow: For nucleated cells, counts were estimated from reference gene primer amplification. Some clones are missing from TCRdb's copy, which holds only in-frame ones; the method was immunoSEQ multiplex PCR. V, J and clone size are those of that table, while D and trimming were read from the DNA. The sample consists of 200,000 or so clones, 65% to 85% of them appearing once. Adults between about 18 and 95 years of age took part from 24 US areas. The CDR3 is 14 residues long. The germline V gene encodes CDR1 MNHEY and CDR2 SMNVEV (reference sequence). Trimming took off 3 bases at V and 6 bases at J, with 12 bases between the two ends.

The source of this sequence is a man aged 35-49 years who had recovered from COVID-19. V gene TRBV27 combines with J gene TRBJ1-5; a possible D gene is TRBD1 (6 bases). The sample consisted of PBMCs or T cells enriched from blood (not recorded which). CDR3 coding DNA: TGTGCCAGCAGTTTGGGGGCATGGATTCAGCCCCAGCATTTT. Its protein product is CASSLGAWIQPQHF.